This passage covers 7 T cell receptor beta chains from one sample sequenced in a study of cytomegalovirus exposure and HLA in healthy donors. The repertoire was sequenced with immunoSEQ multiplex PCR; TCRdb's copy has only in-frame clones and lacks some. The repertoire holds about 140,000 clones, with 80% to 90% as singletons. Sequencing was performed on PBMCs. These receptors came from a woman aged 25 to 45 in good health and CMV-seronegative.

The chain joins TRBV9 to TRBJ2-3; 8 positions agree with TRBD2. The CDR3 sequence is 14 residues long. J lost 4 bases, V lost 0 bases, and 1 base had no gene match. The V gene's germline CDR1 is SGDLS and CDR2 YYNGEE. The CDR3 loop is CASSVAGGPDTQYF. CDR3 DNA sequence: TGTGCCAGCAGCGTAGCGGGGGGGCCAGATACGCAGTATTTT.

The chain recombines TRBV27 with TRBJ2-3; the D gene is possibly TRBD2 (7 bases). Trimming left V 6 bases short and J 2 bases short, with 12 bases between. CDR1 is MNHEY, CDR2 SMNVEV, per germline (reference sequence). The CDR3 is made up of 14 amino acids. CDR3 in amino acids: CASRVGGDTDTQYF. The CDR3 DNA sequence: TGTGCCAGCAGGGTAGGGGGGGACACAGATACGCAGTATTTT.

The chain employs TRBV30 and TRBJ1-2; 8 nucleotides align to TRBD1. Germline values: CDR1 GTSNPN, CDR2 SVGIG (reference sequence). V dropped 2 bases and J dropped 7; count of bases not matched to a gene: 3. The CDR3 length is 12 residues. The CDR3 nucleotides are TGTGCCTGGAGTATCGGGACAGGTGGCTACACCTTC. Protein sequence: CAWSIGTGGYTF.

The J gene is TRBJ2-7, the V gene TRBV7-2, with 10 bases fitting TRBD1. CDR1 SGHTA and CDR2 FQGNSA come from the germline V gene. V shed 5 bases, J shed 7 bases, and the junction held 8 bases outside the gene matches. The CDR3 consists of 14 residues. The CDR3 DNA is TGTGCCAGCAGCCCACGACAGGGGGCGCAAGAGCAGTACTTC. Protein product: CASSPRQGAQEQYF.

The V gene is TRBV4-1, the J gene TRBJ1-5; no definite D call. The germline gives CDR1 MGHRA, CDR2 YSYEKL. V was cut by 0 bases and J by 3 bases, with 12 bases left in between. The CDR3 length is 16 residues. The CDR3 region has the DNA TGCGCCAGCAGCCAAGAGGTGTTGGGCCCCAATCAGCCCCAGCATTTT. Encoded protein: CASSQEVLGPNQPQHF.

V usage is TRBV6-1 and J usage is TRBJ2-7, with 8 nucleotides matching TRBD1. The germline V gene has CDR1 MNHNS and CDR2 SASEGT. The CDR3 has 14 residues. V gave up 7 bases and J gave up 2 bases; unmatched junction bases: 7. CDR3 nucleotide sequence: TGTGCCAGCACGAGGCAGGGGGCCGCCTACGAGCAGTACTTC. Protein product: CASTRQGAAYEQYF.

The genes are TRBV5-6 and TRBJ1-2, with 10 bases lining up with TRBD1. This CDR3 comprises 14 residues. V trimming: 3 bases; J trimming: 5 bases; junction bases outside the gene matches: 4. Germline values: CDR1 SGHDT, CDR2 YYEEEE. This CDR3 reads CASSWWGQGYGYTF. The CDR3, as DNA: TGTGCCAGCAGCTGGTGGGGACAGGGGTATGGCTACACCTTC. Drawing the rest from reference TRBV5-6 and TRBJ1-2, the complete variable domain is DAGVTQSPTHLIKTRGQQVTLRCSPKSGHDTVSWYQQALGQGPQFIFQYYEEEERQRGNFPDRFSGHQFPNYSSELNVNALLLGDSALYLCASSWWGQGYGYTFGSGTRLTVV.